Shown below are 29 T cell receptor beta chains from a single sample sequenced in a study of beta chain features in type 1 diabetes. Every bit of the isolated RNA underwent reverse transcription, so sequencing read expressed TCRB transcripts. The repertoire was sequenced with immunoSEQ multiplex PCR; TCRdb's copy has only in-frame clones and lacks some. Of about 360,000 clones detected, around 12% appear once; the ten largest clones hold approximately 0.015%. The sequencing sample was made of naive CD4+ T cells from blood. Receptors originate from a man between 18 and 29 years old in good health.

This chain joins TRBV4-2 and TRBJ2-2; 10 nucleotides align to TRBD2. Germline assignment: CDR1 LGHNA and CDR2 YNFKEQ. This CDR3 is 17 amino acids long. V lost 0 bases, J lost 2 bases, and 3 bases stayed unmatched. In nucleotides, the CDR3 is TGTGCCAGCAGCCAAGAACTAGCGGGACGAAACACCGGGGAGCTGTTTTTT. It codes for CASSQELAGRNTGELFF.

The chain carries TRBV18 and TRBJ1-5, with D perhaps matching TRBD1 (5 bases). CDR1 and CDR2 (germline): KGHSH, LQKENI. V lost 6 bases to trimming and J lost 3 bases, with 9 bases between them. There are 13 residues in the CDR3. CDR3 bases: TGTGCCAGCTCTCAGGGCCTCAATCAGCCCCAGCATTTT. It translates to CASSQGLNQPQHF. Supplemented by reference TRBV18 and TRBJ1-5, the full variable domain reads NAGVMQNPRHLVRRRGQEARLRCSPMKGHSHVYWYRQLPEEGLKFMVYLQKENIIDESGMPKERFSAEFPKEGPSILRIQQVVRGDSAAYFCASSQGLNQPQHFGDGTRLSIL.

The chain couples TRBV9 to TRBJ2-2, with a tentative D call TRBD1 (5 bases). The germline V and J ends were trimmed by 0 bases and 1 base, with 7 bases remaining between them. The CDR3 consists of 15 residues. Per germline, CDR1 SGDLS and CDR2 YYNGEE. The chain's CDR3 is CASSVDQGNTGELFF. CDR3 DNA sequence: TGTGCCAGCAGCGTAGATCAGGGGAACACCGGGGAGCTGTTTTTT.

There are a few counts of this clone. This rearrangement joins TRBV19 to TRBJ2-7, with a possible D match to TRBD2 (5 bases). Trimming stripped 3 bases from V and 2 bases from J, with 11 bases between. The CDR3 spans 14 residues. In germline, CDR1 is LNHDA, CDR2 SQIVND (reference sequence). The CDR3 region is CASSMGSGTYEQYF. The CDR3 DNA reads as TGTGCCAGTAGTATGGGAAGCGGCACCTACGAGCAGTACTTC.

The gene calls are TRBV10-2 and TRBJ1-5; 7 nucleotides match TRBD1. CDR3 size: 14 residues. Per the germline V gene, CDR1 is WSHSY and CDR2 is SAAADI. V shed 4 bases, J shed 6 bases, and the junction held 6 bases outside the gene matches. CDR3 protein: CASSVRQGGQPQHF. The CDR3 nucleotides read TGCGCCAGCAGTGTTCGGCAGGGGGGTCAGCCCCAGCATTTT.

The chain combines TRBV9 with TRBJ1-2, with D hard to call. Trimming cost V 2 bases and J 6 bases, with 14 bases left between them. The CDR3 is made up of 14 amino acids. Germline V gene data show CDR1 as SGDLS and CDR2 as YYNGEE. The CDR3, as DNA: TGTGCCAGCAGCGTCTATGATAGACGGGATGGCTACACCTTC. Translated, it gives CASSVYDRRDGYTF.

A few counts support this clone. This chain's CDR3 is CASSLRASRGMEQFF. The CDR3 DNA reads TGTGCCAGCAGCTTACGGGCTAGCCGAGGCATGGAGCAGTTCTTC. The rearrangement joins TRBV7-2 to TRBJ2-1, with a possible D match to TRBD2 (5 bases). From germline, CDR1 is SGHTA and CDR2 FQGNSA. The CDR3 runs to 15 residues. V gave up 2 bases and J gave up 10 bases, with 18 bases separating them.

This clone was counted only a few times. V gene TRBV28 combines with J gene TRBJ1-5, with 7 nucleotides matching TRBD1. J was trimmed by 7 bases and V by 6 bases; bases with no gene match: 12. This CDR3 has 15 amino acids. CDR1 is MDHEN and CDR2 is SYDVKM in the germline V gene. CDR3 amino acids: CASRRPRGVSQPQHF. As DNA, the CDR3 is TGTGCCAGCAGGCGCCCCAGGGGGGTTAGCCAGCCCCAGCATTTT.

This clone was seen more than once but under ten times. The rearrangement uses TRBV5-1 and TRBJ2-1, with 7 bases fitting TRBD1. CDR1 is SGHRS and CDR2 is YFSETQ in the germline V gene. The CDR3 is 17 residues long. Losses at the gene ends were 1 base for V and 3 bases for J; bases not matched to a gene: 10. The CDR3: CASSLTYKGAHYNEQFF. As DNA, the CDR3 is TGCGCCAGCAGCTTGACCTATAAGGGGGCCCACTACAATGAGCAGTTCTTC.

The chain employs TRBV18 and TRBJ2-1, with 9 positions matching TRBD2. Germline-derived CDR1 and CDR2 are KGHSH and LQKENI. V was pared by 1 base and J by 5 bases, with 6 bases of the junction left unmatched. The CDR3 runs to 16 residues. CDR3 coding DNA: TGTGCCAGCTCACCACAAGTTAGCGGGAGCCACAATGAGCAGTTCTTC. Encoded protein: CASSPQVSGSHNEQFF.

The gene calls are TRBV6-1 and TRBJ2-1, with TRBD1 matching over 7 bases. J lost 8 bases, V lost 7 bases, and 14 bases had no gene match. The germline CDR1 and CDR2 sequences are MNHNS and SASEGT. This CDR3 is built from 15 residues. CDR3 protein: CASNSGQIKTHEQFF. The CDR3 DNA reads as TGTGCCAGCAATTCGGGACAGATTAAGACCCATGAGCAGTTCTTC.

This clone was seen only a few times. The CDR3 is CASSLVNYNEQFF. CDR3 nucleotide sequence: TGTGCCAGCAGCTTAGTAAATTACAATGAGCAGTTCTTC. The chain recombines TRBV7-2 with TRBJ2-1; D gene ambiguous. This CDR3 has 13 residues. Germline V lookup: CDR1 SGHTA, CDR2 FQGNSA. The V and J ends lost 1 base and 4 bases respectively, with 5 bases between them. The full variable domain, its missing parts supplied by reference TRBV7-2 and TRBJ2-1, is GAGVSQSPSNKVTEKGKDVELRCDPISGHTALYWYRQSLGQGLEFLIYFQGNSAPDKSGLPSDRFSAERTGGSVSTLTIQRTQQEDSAVYLCASSLVNYNEQFFGPGTRLTVL.

The CDR3 sequence is CASSGRRGTEAFF. The CDR3 coding sequence is TGTGCCAGCTCCGGCCGAAGGGGAACTGAAGCTTTCTTT. The rearrangement uses TRBV14 and TRBJ1-1; possibly TRBD1 for D (5 bases). The V gene lost 8 bases and the J gene lost 5 bases, with 15 bases spanning the gap. Germline CDR1 is SGHDN and CDR2 is FVKESK. The CDR3 extends over 13 amino acids.

V is TRBV7-2 and J is TRBJ1-1; no reliable D call. The CDR3 extends over 13 amino acids. Between the trimmed V and J ends, which lost 4 bases and 3 bases, there was a span of 9 bases. Germline V gene lookup returns CDR1 SGHTA and CDR2 FQGNSA. The CDR3 DNA follows: TGTGCCAGCAGCTCCTATCGTTACACTGAAGCTTTCTTT. This gives the protein CASSSYRYTEAFF.

The rearrangement joins TRBV4-1 to TRBJ2-1, with 9 bases aligning to TRBD2. The CDR3 sequence is 15 residues long. V lost 0 bases to trimming and J lost 7 bases; unmatched junction nucleotides: 4. CDR1 MGHRA and CDR2 YSYEKL come from the germline V gene. CDR3 sequence reads: CASSQDAGGPNEQFF. The CDR3 coding sequence is TGCGCCAGCAGCCAAGATGCGGGGGGGCCAAATGAGCAGTTCTTC.

J is TRBJ2-7 and V is TRBV10-3; D possibly corresponds to TRBD2 (5 bases). The germline V and J ends were trimmed by 11 bases and 0 bases, with 11 bases remaining between them. The CDR3 extends over 12 amino acids. Germline values: CDR1 ENHRY, CDR2 SYGVKD. In nucleotides, the CDR3 is TGTGCCTGCGGGTACAGCTCCTACGAGCAGTACTTC. Translating gives CACGYSSYEQYF.

In its sample, this clone was seen a few times. The rearrangement joins TRBV29-1 to TRBJ1-1; D may be TRBD1 (5 bases). The germline gives CDR1 SQVTM, CDR2 ANQGSEA. The V end was cut by 4 bases, the J end by 0 bases, with 9 bases between. The CDR3 has 13 residues. The CDR3 coding sequence is TGCAGCGTTGTGGGACTCATGAACACTGAAGCTTTCTTT. Residues: CSVVGLMNTEAFF. Full variable domain (rest looked up from reference TRBV29-1 and TRBJ1-1): SAVISQKPSRDICQRGTSLTIQCQVDSQVTMMFWYRQQPGQSLTLIATANQGSEATYESGFVIDKFPISRPNLTFSTLTVSNMSPEDSSIYLCSVVGLMNTEAFFGQGTRLTVV.

This clone was seen only a few times. The chain joins TRBV7-2 to TRBJ2-5, with 9 bases identical to TRBD1. The CDR3 covers 14 residues. The germline CDR1 and CDR2 sequences are SGHTA and FQGNSA. V dropped 5 bases and J dropped 5; count of bases not matched to a gene: 6. The CDR3: CASSKGQGWETQYF. CDR3 sequence (DNA): TGTGCCAGCAGCAAGGGACAGGGTTGGGAGACCCAGTACTTC.

This clone was picked up a small number of times. The chain joins TRBV14 to TRBJ2-1; D not resolved. The CDR3 runs 15 residues. V was clipped by 4 bases and J by 2 bases, with 12 bases between them. Germline CDR1 and CDR2: SGHDN and FVKESK. CDR3 protein: CASSRWNEAYNEQFF. CDR3 DNA sequence: TGTGCCAGCAGCCGTTGGAACGAGGCCTACAATGAGCAGTTCTTC. The full variable domain, with the rest looked up from reference TRBV14 and TRBJ2-1, is EAGVTQFPSHSVIEKGQTVTLRCDPISGHDNLYWYRRVMGKEIKFLLHFVKESKQDESGMPNNRFLAERTGGTYSTLKVQPAELEDSGVYFCASSRWNEAYNEQFFGPGTRLTVL.

The chain links TRBV7-2 to TRBJ1-5; no definite D call. CDR1 is SGHTA, CDR2 FQGNSA, per germline. CDR3 size: 13 residues. Trimming stripped 1 base from V and 11 bases from J, with 12 bases between. In DNA form, the CDR3 reads TGTGCCAGCAGCTTAGGAAGAGCTGGTACCCAGCATTTT. Its translation is CASSLGRAGTQHF.

The chain is built from TRBV6-5 and TRBJ1-1; TRBD1 might be the D (5 bases). CDR3 length equals 14 residues. V lost 0 bases to trimming and J lost 7 bases, with 12 bases between them. Per the germline V gene, CDR1 is MNHEY and CDR2 is SVGAGI. CDR3 DNA: TGTGCCAGCAGTTACTCACCGACAGAGAATGAAGCTTTCTTT. The encoded protein is CASSYSPTENEAFF.

A few counts support this clone. Relative to the germline gene, one junction end is altered; a read error may explain this. V gene TRBV7-7 combines with J gene TRBJ2-1, with 7 nucleotides matching TRBD2. CDR1 and CDR2 from the germline V gene are SSHAT and FNYEAQ (reference sequence). This CDR3 is built from 14 residues. CDR3 nucleotides: TGTGCTAGCAGCCCGGGGGAGGGTTACAATGAGCAGTTCTTC. Its protein is CASSPGEGYNEQFF.

This clone was seen a handful of times. This chain joins TRBV19 and TRBJ1-5; D possibly corresponds to TRBD1 (6 bases). The CDR3 spans 15 residues. Germline assignment: CDR1 LNHDA and CDR2 SQIVND (reference sequence). The V and J ends lost 7 bases and 5 bases respectively, with 18 bases between them. The CDR3 DNA reads TGTGCCAGTACCCCACCCGGGGGGCGCGATCAGCCCCAGCATTTT. Translating it yields CASTPPGGRDQPQHF.

V and J are TRBV4-3 and TRBJ1-1; tentative D call: TRBD1 (5 bases). The germline CDR1 and CDR2 sequences are LGHNA and YSLEER. V lost 0 bases and J 7 bases, leaving 9 bases between the germline ends. The CDR3 is 13 amino acids. CDR3 protein: CASSQEGRGEAFF. The CDR3, as DNA: TGCGCCAGCAGCCAAGAGGGAAGGGGTGAAGCTTTCTTT.

The CDR3 DNA reads as TGCAGCGTTGATACCGGACAGTTCAATCAGCCCCAGCATTTT. It is translated as CSVDTGQFNQPQHF. The V call is TRBV29-1, the J call TRBJ1-5; D is perhaps TRBD1 (6 bases). Per the germline V gene, CDR1 is SQVTM and CDR2 is ANQGSEA. The CDR3 extends over 14 amino acids. V was shortened by 3 bases and J by 3 bases, with 12 bases between the two germline ends.

This clone has only a few counts. This rearrangement joins TRBV28 to TRBJ2-7; 7 nucleotides agree with TRBD1. The V and J ends lost 6 bases and 6 bases, in that order; junction bases with no gene match: 11. This CDR3 contains 14 residues. Per germline, CDR1 MDHEN and CDR2 SYDVKM. CDR3: CASRPGTETGEQYF. The CDR3 DNA reads TGTGCCAGCAGGCCCGGGACAGAGACGGGCGAGCAGTACTTC.

This chain joins TRBV6-5 and TRBJ2-7; 9 bases line up with TRBD1. The germline CDR1 and CDR2 sequences are MNHEY and SVGAGI. The V and J ends lost 6 bases and 6 bases, in that order; junction bases with no gene match: 12. The CDR3 runs 15 residues. CDR3 amino acids: CASRPTLGQGGEQYF. As DNA, the CDR3 is TGTGCCAGCAGGCCGACCCTGGGACAGGGAGGCGAGCAGTACTTC.

This clone has just a few counts. V and J are TRBV29-1 and TRBJ1-2, with D hard to call. The V and J ends lost 6 bases and 4 bases respectively, with 21 bases between them. The germline gives CDR1 SQVTM, CDR2 ANQGSEA. The CDR3 runs to 15 residues. The CDR3 region has the DNA TGCAGCGTACCCGGAGGAGAGGGTTTCCGCTATGGCTACACCTTC. It codes for CSVPGGEGFRYGYTF.

This clone was seen only a few times. This CDR3 is CASSLDGSSYEQYF. As DNA, the CDR3 is TGCGCCAGCAGCTTGGACGGGAGCTCCTACGAGCAGTACTTC. The chain recombines TRBV5-1 with TRBJ2-7; TRBD2 might be the D (6 bases). CDR3 size: 14 residues. CDR1 and CDR2 from the germline V gene are SGHRS and YFSETQ. Trimming left V 0 bases short and J 0 bases short, with 7 bases between.